The source of this T cell receptor (beta chain) is a study of blood T cell repertoires in COVID-19 (dated by TCRdb to about 2020). In terms of the full investigation: The collaborator samples originated in the United States, Italy and Spain and spanned the acute and convalescent phases of COVID-19. Subjects who had been exposed to COVID-19, were actively infected with it, or had recovered from it provided the deeply sampled blood TCRbeta repertoires that made up the dataset. The sample metadata nearly always contained a de-identified subject ID, COVID-19 status, age in years and sex. The samples were drawn from the first 160 participants of the ongoing ImmuneRACE study and from 1,254 subjects provided by 6 global collaborators. The prospective study material was composed of cDNA or gDNA derived from T cells, B-cell-depleted T cells, or PBMCs. Where available, HLA class I and class II types were obtained from metadata supplied by the sample provider rather than from assay-based typing. The repertoires were made available in a free public database intended to serve as a resource for research on the immune response to SARS-CoV-2.

TCRbeta CDR3 regions were amplified from genomic DNA by means of the immunoSEQ Assay, a bias-controlled multiplex PCR. The original methods were these. The number of nucleated cells in each sample was estimated by amplification of reference gene primers within the assay. To quantify the absolute abundance of each unique TCRbeta CDR3 rearrangement, sequence reads were collapsed and filtered. Productive Simpson clonality was computed per sample as the square root of Simpson's diversity index over productive rearrangements. TCRdb took this table from immuneACCESS and kept in-frame rearrangements with V and J called. Such tables lack part of the clones; where checked against another copy, unresolved V genes explain under half of the gap, and the rest is unexplained. For V, J and clone size, that table is used; D and trimming come from the DNA. This sample lists 250,000 to 350,000 clones; over 80% were detected once. The ten largest clones take up around 8.9% of the sample.

The germline V gene gives CDR1 as SGHTA and CDR2 as FQGNSA. V loses 5 bases at its end and J loses 5 bases; junction bases beyond the gene matches: 14. From its cysteine to its phenylalanine, the CDR3 spans 16 amino acids. Only the CDR3 portion is preserved as DNA: 48 bases, with reading frame beginning at the first base. Participants in the prospective study were aged about 18 to 89 years, lived in some 24 United States geographic areas, and enrolled through a virtual design. In the prospective study, participants were assigned to cohorts based on the clinical history participants reported in a screening survey and a study questionnaire. ImmuneRACE Cohort 3 recovered participants were defined by two consecutive negative NP/OP PCR tests, healthcare professional clearance, or symptom resolution. Each participant in the prospective study had whole blood, serum and a nasopharyngeal or oropharyngeal swab collected by mobile phlebotomists. Prospective study participants could optionally give additional blood draws and questionnaires over an approximately two-month period. Before DNA extraction, prospective study blood samples were shipped either frozen or at room temperature.

Notes on this clone: There is no known antigen for this receptor. The sample holds no much larger clone one base away, and base qualities are not on file.

The research as a whole found: How much clinical and demographic metadata was included differed by source and by participant, and the metadata was provided uncurated.

The sequenced sample was PBMCs or T cells enriched from blood (not recorded which). The receptor was isolated from a woman aged 18-30 years who had recovered from COVID-19. The receptor chain draws on TRBV7-2 and TRBJ2-5; 7 nucleotides in the junction match TRBD1. The DNA sequence is given as TGTGCCAGCAGCCCGCAGAAGAAGGGGGCTGTGGAGACCCAGTACTTC. Its protein is CASSPQKKGAVETQYF.